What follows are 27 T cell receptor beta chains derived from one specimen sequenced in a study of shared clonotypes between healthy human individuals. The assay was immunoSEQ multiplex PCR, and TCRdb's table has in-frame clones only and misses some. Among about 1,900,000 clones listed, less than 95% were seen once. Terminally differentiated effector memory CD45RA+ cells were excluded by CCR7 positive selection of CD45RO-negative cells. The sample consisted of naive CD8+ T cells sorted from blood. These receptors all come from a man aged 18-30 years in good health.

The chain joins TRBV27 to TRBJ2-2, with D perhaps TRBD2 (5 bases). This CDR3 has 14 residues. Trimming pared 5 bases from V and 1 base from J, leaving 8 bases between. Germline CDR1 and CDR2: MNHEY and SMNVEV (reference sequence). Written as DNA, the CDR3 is TGTGCCAGCAGTGGAGGCTTGAACACCGGGGAGCTGTTTTTT. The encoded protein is CASSGGLNTGELFF.

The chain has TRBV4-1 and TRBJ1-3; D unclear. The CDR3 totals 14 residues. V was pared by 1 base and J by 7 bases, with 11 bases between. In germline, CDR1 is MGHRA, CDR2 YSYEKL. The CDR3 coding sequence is TGCGCCAGCAGCCAAGTTTCCAGTCGGAACACCATATATTTT. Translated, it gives CASSQVSSRNTIYF.

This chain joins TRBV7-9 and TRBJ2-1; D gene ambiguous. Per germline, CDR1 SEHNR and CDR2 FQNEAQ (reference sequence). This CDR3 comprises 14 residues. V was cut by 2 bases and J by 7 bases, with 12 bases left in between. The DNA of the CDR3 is TGTGCCAGCAGCTTAATAATGGGGTTGAATGAGCAGTTCTTC. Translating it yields CASSLIMGLNEQFF.

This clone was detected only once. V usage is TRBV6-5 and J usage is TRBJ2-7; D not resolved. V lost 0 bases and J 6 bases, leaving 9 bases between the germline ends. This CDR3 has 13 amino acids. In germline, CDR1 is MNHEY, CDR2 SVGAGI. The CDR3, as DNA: TGTGCCAGCAGTTACTCGGCGCAGAGCGAGCAGTACTTC. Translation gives CASSYSAQSEQYF.

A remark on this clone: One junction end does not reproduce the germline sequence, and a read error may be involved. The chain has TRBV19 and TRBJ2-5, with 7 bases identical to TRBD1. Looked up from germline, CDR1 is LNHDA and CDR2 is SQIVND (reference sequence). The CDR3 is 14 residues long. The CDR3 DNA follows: TGTGCCAGTAGTATCCGGGACAGCCAACAGACCCAGTACTTC. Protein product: CASSIRDSQQTQYF.

CDR3 residues: CASSLYRGSQPQHF. The DNA of the CDR3 is TGCGCCAGCAGCCTATACAGGGGATCTCAGCCCCAGCATTTT. The chain joins TRBV4-3 to TRBJ1-5; 7 bases fit TRBD1. Germline values: CDR1 LGHNA, CDR2 YSLEER. The CDR3 spans 14 residues. J gave up 6 bases and V 4 bases, and 6 bases lay outside the gene matches.

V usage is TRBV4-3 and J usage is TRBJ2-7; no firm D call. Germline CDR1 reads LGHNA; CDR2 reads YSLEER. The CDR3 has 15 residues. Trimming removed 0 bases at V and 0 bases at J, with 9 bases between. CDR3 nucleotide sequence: TGCGCCAGCAGCCAAGATTCTCCTTTCTCCTACGAGCAGTACTTC. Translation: CASSQDSPFSYEQYF.

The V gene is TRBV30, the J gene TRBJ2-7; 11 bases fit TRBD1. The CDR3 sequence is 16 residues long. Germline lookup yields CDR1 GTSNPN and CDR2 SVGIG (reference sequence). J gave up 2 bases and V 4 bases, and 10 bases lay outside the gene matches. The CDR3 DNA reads TGTGCCTGGATTTTCACCGGGACAGGGGGACCCTACGAGCAGTACTTC. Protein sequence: CAWIFTGTGGPYEQYF.

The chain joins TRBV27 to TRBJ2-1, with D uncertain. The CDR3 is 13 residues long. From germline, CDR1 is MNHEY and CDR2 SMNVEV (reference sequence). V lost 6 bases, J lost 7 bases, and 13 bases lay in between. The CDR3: CASSHGSWNEQFF. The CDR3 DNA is TGTGCCAGCAGCCACGGTTCGTGGAATGAGCAGTTCTTC.

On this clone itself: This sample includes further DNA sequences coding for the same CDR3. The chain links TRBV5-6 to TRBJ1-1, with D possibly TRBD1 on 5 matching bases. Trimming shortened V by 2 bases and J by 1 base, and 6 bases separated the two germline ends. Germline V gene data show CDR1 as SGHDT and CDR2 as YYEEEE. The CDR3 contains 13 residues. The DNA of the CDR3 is TGTGCCAGCAGCTTCCAGGGGAACACTGAAGCTTTCTTT. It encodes CASSFQGNTEAFF.

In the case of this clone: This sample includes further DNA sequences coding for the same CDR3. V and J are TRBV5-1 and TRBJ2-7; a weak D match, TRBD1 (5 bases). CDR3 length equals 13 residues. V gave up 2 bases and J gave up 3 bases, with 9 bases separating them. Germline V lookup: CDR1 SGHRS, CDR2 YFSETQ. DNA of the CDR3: TGCGCCAGCAGCTTTAGCCAGGGCTACGAGCAGTACTTC. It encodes CASSFSQGYEQYF.

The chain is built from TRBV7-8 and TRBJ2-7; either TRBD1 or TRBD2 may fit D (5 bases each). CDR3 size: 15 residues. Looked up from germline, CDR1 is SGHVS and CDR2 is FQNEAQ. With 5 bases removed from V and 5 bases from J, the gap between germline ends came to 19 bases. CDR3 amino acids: CASSILASGTNEQYF. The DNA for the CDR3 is TGTGCCAGCAGCATACTGGCCTCCGGGACGAACGAGCAGTACTTC.

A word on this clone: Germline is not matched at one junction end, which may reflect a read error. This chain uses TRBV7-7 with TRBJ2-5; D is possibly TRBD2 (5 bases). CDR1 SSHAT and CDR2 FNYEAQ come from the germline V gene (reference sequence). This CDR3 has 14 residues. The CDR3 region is CASSFSVLQETQYF. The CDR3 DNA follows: TGTGCTAGCAGCTTTAGCGTCCTCCAAGAGACCCAGTACTTC.

The CDR3: CASSLTPGQGAREQYF. For the CDR3, the DNA is TGTGCCAGCAGCTTAACTCCGGGACAGGGGGCGAGGGAGCAGTACTTC. The genes are TRBV5-6 and TRBJ2-7, with TRBD1 identical over 12 bases. Germline values: CDR1 SGHDT, CDR2 YYEEEE. The trim removed 2 bases at V and 7 bases at J, leaving 10 bases unmatched. This CDR3 region has 16 residues.

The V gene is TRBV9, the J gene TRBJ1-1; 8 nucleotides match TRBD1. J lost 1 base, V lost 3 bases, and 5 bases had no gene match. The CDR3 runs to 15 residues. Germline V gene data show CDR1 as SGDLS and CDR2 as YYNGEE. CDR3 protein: CASSDSQGGNTEAFF. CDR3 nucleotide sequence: TGTGCCAGCAGCGACTCACAGGGGGGGAACACTGAAGCTTTCTTT.

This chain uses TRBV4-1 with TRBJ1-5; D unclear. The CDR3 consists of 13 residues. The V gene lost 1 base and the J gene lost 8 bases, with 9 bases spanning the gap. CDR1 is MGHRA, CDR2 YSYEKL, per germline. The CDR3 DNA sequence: TGCGCCAGCAGCCAAGGCGCAGAGGAGCCCCAGCATTTT. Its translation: CASSQGAEEPQHF.

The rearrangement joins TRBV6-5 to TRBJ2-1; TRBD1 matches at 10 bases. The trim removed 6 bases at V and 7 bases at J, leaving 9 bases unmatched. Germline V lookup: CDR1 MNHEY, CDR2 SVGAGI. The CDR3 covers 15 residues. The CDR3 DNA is TGTGCCAGCAGAACCGGGACAGGGGTGAGGAATGAGCAGTTCTTC. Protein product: CASRTGTGVRNEQFF.

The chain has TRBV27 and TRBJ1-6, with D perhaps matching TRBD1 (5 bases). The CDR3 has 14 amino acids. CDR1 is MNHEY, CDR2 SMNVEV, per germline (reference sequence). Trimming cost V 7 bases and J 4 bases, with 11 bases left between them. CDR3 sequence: CASTSTGYNSPLHF. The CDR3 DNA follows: TGTGCCAGCACCTCCACAGGTTATAATTCACCCCTCCACTTT.

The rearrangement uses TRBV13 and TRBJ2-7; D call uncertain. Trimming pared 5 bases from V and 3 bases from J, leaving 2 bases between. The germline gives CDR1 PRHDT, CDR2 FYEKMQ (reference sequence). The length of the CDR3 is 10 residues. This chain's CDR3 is CASSIYEQYF. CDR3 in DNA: TGTGCCAGCAGCATCTACGAGCAGTACTTC.

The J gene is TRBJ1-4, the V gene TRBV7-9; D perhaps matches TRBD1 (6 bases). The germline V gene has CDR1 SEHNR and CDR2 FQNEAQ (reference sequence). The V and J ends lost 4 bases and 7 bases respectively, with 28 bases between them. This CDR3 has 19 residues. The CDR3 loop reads CASSSNAGTGISIGEKLFF. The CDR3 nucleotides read TGTGCCAGCAGCTCAAACGCCGGTACAGGGATTAGTATAGGTGAAAAACTGTTTTTT.

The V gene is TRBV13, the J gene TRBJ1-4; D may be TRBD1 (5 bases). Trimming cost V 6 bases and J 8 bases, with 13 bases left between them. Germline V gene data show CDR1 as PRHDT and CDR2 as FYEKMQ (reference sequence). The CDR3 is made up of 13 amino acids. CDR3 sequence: CASSRLGEEKLFF. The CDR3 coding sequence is TGTGCCAGCAGTCGGCTGGGGGAGGAAAAACTGTTTTTT.

The CDR3 DNA sequence: TGTGCCAGCAGACTCCAGGGGCCCCGGAGCTCCTACAATGAGCAGTTCTTC. Its translation: CASRLQGPRSSYNEQFF. The V gene is TRBV27, the J gene TRBJ2-1; D might be TRBD1 (6 bases). The CDR3 runs 17 residues. Per the germline V gene, CDR1 is MNHEY and CDR2 is SMNVEV (reference sequence). Trimming shortened V by 6 bases and J by 0 bases, and 18 bases separated the two germline ends.

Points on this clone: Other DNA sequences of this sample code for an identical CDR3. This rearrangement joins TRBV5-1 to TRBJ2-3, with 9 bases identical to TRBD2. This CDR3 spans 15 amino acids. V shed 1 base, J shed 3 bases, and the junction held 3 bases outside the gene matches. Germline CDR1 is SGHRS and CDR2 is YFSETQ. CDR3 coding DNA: TGCGCCAGCAGCTTGAGTAGCGGGAGTACAGATACGCAGTATTTT. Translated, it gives CASSLSSGSTDTQYF.

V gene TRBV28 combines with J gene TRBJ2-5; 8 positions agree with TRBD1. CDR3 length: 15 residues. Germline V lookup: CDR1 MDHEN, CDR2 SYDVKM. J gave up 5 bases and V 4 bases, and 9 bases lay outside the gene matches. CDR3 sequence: CASSSRTGTWETQYF. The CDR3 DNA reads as TGTGCCAGCAGTTCCAGGACAGGGACGTGGGAGACCCAGTACTTC.

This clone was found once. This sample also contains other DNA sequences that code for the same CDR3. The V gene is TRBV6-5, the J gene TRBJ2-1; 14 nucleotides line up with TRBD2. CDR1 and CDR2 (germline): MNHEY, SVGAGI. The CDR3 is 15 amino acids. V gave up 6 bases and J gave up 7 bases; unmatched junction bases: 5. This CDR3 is CASSTGLAGGNEQFF. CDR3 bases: TGTGCCAGCAGCACTGGACTAGCGGGAGGAAATGAGCAGTTCTTC.

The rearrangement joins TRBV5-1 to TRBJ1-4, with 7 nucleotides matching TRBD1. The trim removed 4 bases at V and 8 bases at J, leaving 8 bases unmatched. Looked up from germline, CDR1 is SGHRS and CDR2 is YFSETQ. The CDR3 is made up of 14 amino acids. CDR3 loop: CASSKDRRGEKLFF. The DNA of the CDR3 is TGCGCCAGCAGCAAGGACAGGAGGGGGGAAAAACTGTTTTTT.

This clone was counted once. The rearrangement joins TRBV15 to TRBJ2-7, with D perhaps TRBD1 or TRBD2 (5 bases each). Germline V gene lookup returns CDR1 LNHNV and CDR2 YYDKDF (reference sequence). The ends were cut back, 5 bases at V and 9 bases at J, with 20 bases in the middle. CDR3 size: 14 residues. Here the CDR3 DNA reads TGTGCCACCAGCTCCCTCGGGGCTGCGAGTGTGCAGTACTTC. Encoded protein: CATSSLGAASVQYF.